The 12 T cell receptor beta chains given below trace back to one sample, sequenced in a study of blood T cells in healthy people across ages. Together with a sample-barcoded 5' primer, a J-beta primer mix was included in a second PCR lasting 7 to 11 cycles. TCRdb passed the 5' RACE reads through MiXCR, listing each CDR3 protein once. The sample lists under 1,000,000 distinct CDR3 sequences; about 37% were seen once. Sequenced sample: blood. Receptors were obtained from a man younger than 35 in good health.

As concerns this clonotype: One end of the junction varies from germline; a read error may be responsible. The chain joins TRBV29-1 to TRBJ1-1, with a possible D match to TRBD1 (5 bases). The V gene's germline CDR1 is SQVTM and CDR2 ANQGSEA. The CDR3 sequence is 14 residues long. The CDR3 region has the DNA TGCAGCGTTGAAGGGGGCAGGATGAACACTGAAGCTTACTTT. Translation: CSVEGGRMNTEAYF. The whole variable domain, filled in from reference TRBV29-1 and TRBJ1-1, reads SAVISQKPSRDICQRGTSLTIQCQVDSQVTMMFWYRQQPGQSLTLIATANQGSEATYESGFVIDKFPISRPNLTFSTLTVSNMSPEDSSIYLCSVEGGRMNTEAYFGQGTRLTVV.

The chain is built from TRBV4-1 and TRBJ1-4; the D gene is possibly TRBD1 (5 bases). The CDR3 length is 15 residues. The germline CDR1 and CDR2 sequences are MGHRA and YSYEKL. The ends were cut back, 1 base at V and 10 bases at J, with 16 bases in the middle. CDR3 in amino acids: CASSQALEGIGKLFF. The CDR3 DNA is TGCGCCAGCAGCCAAGCCTTGGAGGGGATCGGAAAACTGTTTTTT.

The chain has TRBV5-1 and TRBJ2-6; the D gene is possibly TRBD1 (6 bases). The CDR3 spans 15 residues. The V end was cut by 0 bases, the J end by 6 bases, with 10 bases between. Germline V gene lookup returns CDR1 SGHRS and CDR2 YFSETQ. The CDR3 DNA follows: TGCGCCAGCAGCTTGGTACAGGGAGTGGCCAACGTCCTGACTTTC. This translates into CASSLVQGVANVLTF.

The rearrangement joins TRBV20-1 to TRBJ1-1; 8 bases are shared with TRBD1. Germline V gives CDR1 DFQATT, CDR2 SNEGSKA (reference sequence). The length of the CDR3 is 14 residues. The trim removed 0 bases at V and 5 bases at J, leaving 5 bases unmatched. The CDR3 is CSARERTGRTEAFF. The CDR3 nucleotides are TGCAGTGCTAGAGAACGGACAGGGCGGACTGAAGCTTTCTTT.

As regards this clonotype: One end of the junction is discordant with germline, which a read error may explain. The chain joins TRBV5-1 to TRBJ2-3, with 8 bases aligning to TRBD2. The CDR3 consists of 16 residues. In germline, CDR1 is SGHRS, CDR2 YFSETQ. This CDR3 reads CACSLREVPGADTQYF. The CDR3 DNA is TGCGCCTGCAGCTTGCGGGAGGTCCCGGGGGCGGATACGCAGTATTTT.

This chain links TRBV7-3 with TRBJ1-1; D unresolved. CDR3 size: 16 residues. In germline, CDR1 is SGHTA, CDR2 FQGTGA. Between the trimmed V and J ends, which lost 2 bases and 0 bases, there was a span of 13 bases. CDR3 loop: CASSLPSQGLNTEAFF. In nucleotides, the CDR3 is TGTGCCAGCAGCTTACCCAGCCAAGGGTTGAACACTGAAGCTTTCTTT.

CDR3 coding DNA: TGTGCCAGCAGCCACCGGGCCGGGGAGCAGTTCTTC. Translated, it gives CASSHRAGEQFF. V usage is TRBV11-2 and J usage is TRBJ2-1; D is ambiguous. The CDR3 length is 12 residues. Between the trimmed V and J ends, which lost 5 bases and 10 bases, there was a span of 12 bases. Germline CDR1 reads SGHAT; CDR2 reads FQNNGV. Drawing the rest from reference TRBV11-2 and TRBJ2-1, the complete variable domain is EAGVAQSPRYKIIEKRQSVAFWCNPISGHATLYWYQQILGQGPKLLIQFQNNGVVDDSQLPKDRFSAERLKGVDSTLKIQPAKLEDSAVYLCASSHRAGEQFFGPGTRLTVL.

About this clonotype: The junction differs from germline at one of its ends, possibly a read error. The rearrangement links TRBV30 to TRBJ1-2; the D gene is possibly TRBD1 (6 bases). Germline V gives CDR1 GTSNPN, CDR2 SVGIG (reference sequence). The CDR3 extends over 16 amino acids. The CDR3 DNA reads TGTGCCCGGAGTGTCGGTAGCAGGGGCGCCGGTGGGGGCTACACCTTC. Amino acid sequence: CARSVGSRGAGGGYTF.

In this sample, this clonotype turned up a few times. V is TRBV5-1 and J is TRBJ1-1; D perhaps matches TRBD1 (6 bases). The V gene's germline CDR1 is SGHRS and CDR2 YFSETQ. V lost 4 bases to trimming and J lost 6 bases, with 19 bases between them. The CDR3 extends over 15 amino acids. The chain's CDR3 is CASSVPGQGFPEAFF. The CDR3 nucleotides are TGCGCCAGCAGCGTCCCGGGACAAGGGTTCCCTGAAGCTTTCTTT.

Here the CDR3 reads CASSKGMGEDEQYF. For the CDR3, the DNA is TGTGCCAGCAGCAAAGGTATGGGGGAGGACGAGCAGTACTTC. The V call is TRBV6-2 or TRBV6-3, the J call TRBJ2-7; perhaps TRBD2 as D (6 bases). V was trimmed by 6 bases and J by 5 bases, leaving 17 bases between them. CDR1 is MNHEY and CDR2 is SVGEGT in the germline V gene. This CDR3 comprises 14 residues.

The chain has TRBV6-5 and TRBJ1-1; tentatively, D is TRBD1 (5 bases). V lost 8 bases to trimming and J lost 5 bases, with 9 bases between them. This CDR3 has 11 residues. Germline V lookup: CDR1 MNHEY, CDR2 SVGAGI. The DNA for the CDR3 is TGTGCCAGCGGGACTCGGACTGAAGCTTTCTTT. Translated: CASGTRTEAFF.

This clonotype was counted a single time. The V call is TRBV7-9, the J call TRBJ2-3; possible D gene TRBD1, 6 bases. Trimming pared 3 bases from V and 2 bases from J, leaving 15 bases between. Per germline, CDR1 SEHNR and CDR2 FQNEAQ (reference sequence). The CDR3 is 16 amino acids. CDR3 sequence reads: CASSFTTTGTTDTQYF. Written as DNA, the CDR3 is TGTGCCAGCAGCTTCACAACGACAGGAACCACAGATACGCAGTATTTT.